The next 14 T cell receptor beta chains were all read from a single sample in a study of shared clonotypes between healthy human individuals. The method was immunoSEQ multiplex PCR; TCRdb's version includes in-frame clones alone and lacks a portion of them. The table shows about 2.4 million clones, with approximately 93% occurring only once. The sequenced sample was naive CD4+ T cells from PBMCs. Documented subset: CD45RA+ positively selected. The receptor set was obtained from a man aged 18-30 years in good health. Some clones in this sample may be carry-over from other donors' samples.

The chain is built from TRBV6-5 and TRBJ1-1; D is undetermined. Germline V CDR1 and CDR2: MNHEY, SVGAGI. Trimming shortened V by 5 bases and J by 1 base, and 14 bases separated the two germline ends. The CDR3 length is 15 residues. CDR3 protein: CASSHRHRGNTEAFF. CDR3 bases: TGTGCCAGCAGTCACCGCCACCGCGGGAACACTGAAGCTTTCTTT.

J is TRBJ2-3 and V is TRBV7-6; D tentatively fits TRBD1 or TRBD2 (5 bases each). Trimming cost V 1 base and J 4 bases, with 15 bases left between them. The CDR3 has 16 residues. Per the germline V gene, CDR1 is SGHVS and CDR2 is FNYEAQ. Written as DNA, the CDR3 is TGTGCCAGCAGCTTAGACGGGGCCTCGCGGGCAGATACGCAGTATTTT. Protein sequence: CASSLDGASRADTQYF.

Comments on this clone: Other DNA sequences from this sample encode an identical CDR3 as well. The rearrangement links TRBV10-3 to TRBJ1-2; D not resolved. The germline V and J ends were trimmed by 4 bases and 2 bases, with 8 bases remaining between them. There are 13 residues in the CDR3. CDR1 and CDR2 (germline): ENHRY, SYGVKD. In DNA form, the CDR3 reads TGTGCCATCAGTGGAACAGAGAACTATGGCTACACCTTC. It codes for CAISGTENYGYTF.

The chain links TRBV7-3 to TRBJ2-1, with D tentatively TRBD2 (5 bases). The germline V gene encodes CDR1 SGHTA and CDR2 FQGTGA. V lost 1 base, J lost 2 bases, and 9 bases lay in between. The CDR3 runs 15 residues. The CDR3 sequence is CASSLRRATYNEQFF. CDR3 nucleotides: TGTGCCAGCAGCTTAAGGCGGGCCACCTACAATGAGCAGTTCTTC.

This chain uses TRBV6-4 with TRBJ2-3; D possibly corresponds to TRBD1 (6 bases). CDR1 is MRHNA and CDR2 is SNTAGT in the germline V gene. V was clipped by 6 bases and J by 2 bases, with 9 bases between them. There are 13 residues in the CDR3. CDR3 residues: CASRRTDTDTQYF. In nucleotides, the CDR3 is TGTGCCAGCAGGAGGACAGACACAGATACGCAGTATTTT.

This clone was seen once. The chain has TRBV29-1 and TRBJ1-1; the D is unclear. The CDR3 is 12 amino acids. CDR1 is SQVTM and CDR2 is ANQGSEA in the germline V gene. V lost 3 bases to trimming and J lost 6 bases, with 11 bases between them. DNA for the CDR3: TGCAGCGTTGAGGCGGCGGCCGCTGAAGCTTTCTTT. Protein sequence: CSVEAAAAEAFF.

In its sample, this clone was seen a few times. CDR3: CASSNWRAMNTEAFF. The CDR3 DNA sequence: TGTGCCAGTAGTAATTGGAGGGCCATGAACACTGAAGCTTTCTTT. The chain links TRBV19 to TRBJ1-1; D remains ambiguous. Per germline, CDR1 LNHDA and CDR2 SQIVND (reference sequence). Trimming removed 4 bases from V and 0 bases from J, with 12 bases in between. The CDR3 extends over 15 amino acids.

This sequence joins TRBV27 and TRBJ2-1; 12 bases fit TRBD2. From germline, CDR1 is MNHEY and CDR2 SMNVEV (reference sequence). The junction had 7 bases not matched to a gene; V was cut back by 2 bases and J by 5 bases. The CDR3 totals 17 residues. CDR3 in amino acids: CASSLLAGGVADNEQFF. The CDR3 region has the DNA TGTGCCAGCAGTTTACTAGCGGGAGGGGTCGCTGACAATGAGCAGTTCTTC.

The chain employs TRBV29-1 and TRBJ2-1; no reliable D call. The CDR3 runs 13 residues. Trimming removed 4 bases at V and 4 bases at J, with 11 bases between. Per the germline V gene, CDR1 is SQVTM and CDR2 is ANQGSEA. The CDR3 reads CSVASSAYNEQFF. CDR3 nucleotides: TGCAGCGTTGCCTCTAGTGCGTACAATGAGCAGTTCTTC.

The CDR3 bases are TGTGCCAGCAGCGTAGTGTCGGGAGGGCCGACTGAGCAGTTCTTC. It encodes CASSVVSGGPTEQFF. The chain recombines TRBV9 with TRBJ2-1, with 8 bases lining up with TRBD2. CDR1 and CDR2 (germline): SGDLS, YYNGEE. CDR3 length: 15 residues. Trimming cost V 0 bases and J 9 bases; bases outside gene matches: 8.

The chain has TRBV7-9 and TRBJ2-1, with a tentative D call TRBD1 (5 bases). Trimming took 5 bases from V and 5 from J, leaving 10 bases between them. The CDR3 is 13 amino acids. Per the germline V gene, CDR1 is SEHNR and CDR2 is FQNEAQ (reference sequence). The CDR3 spells CASSLGRDNEQFF. Written as DNA, the CDR3 is TGTGCCAGCAGCCTCGGCAGGGACAATGAGCAGTTCTTC.

This chain joins TRBV11-2 and TRBJ2-7; 7 nucleotides align to TRBD1. Germline V gives CDR1 SGHAT, CDR2 FQNNGV. The CDR3 is made up of 15 amino acids. After removal of 3 bases from V and 2 bases from J, the junction contained 7 bases not matched to a gene. Here the CDR3 reads CASSFVPGGPYEQYF. DNA for the CDR3: TGTGCCAGCAGCTTCGTCCCAGGGGGTCCCTACGAGCAGTACTTC.

This rearrangement joins TRBV27 to TRBJ1-2; 10 bases are shared with TRBD1. The CDR3 covers 14 residues. Trimming removed 8 bases from V and 6 bases from J; junction bases left unmatched: 9. Germline loops: CDR1 MNHEY, CDR2 SMNVEV (reference sequence). The CDR3 loop reads CASGRDRGPHGYTF. The CDR3 bases are TGTGCCAGCGGCCGGGACAGGGGTCCCCATGGCTACACCTTC.

The chain recombines TRBV7-9 with TRBJ1-2; 8 bases agree with TRBD1. Germline CDR1 and CDR2: SEHNR and FQNEAQ (reference sequence). The CDR3 spans 13 residues. Germline trimming cut 5 bases from V and 8 bases from J; bases unmatched to any gene: 7. This CDR3 reads CASSKGQEEGYTF. In nucleotides, the CDR3 is TGTGCCAGCAGCAAGGGACAGGAAGAAGGCTACACCTTC.